Presented here are 19 T cell receptor beta chains from one specimen sequenced in a study of blood T cell repertoires in COVID-19. Clones were read by immunoSEQ multiplex PCR, and TCRdb kept only the in-frame ones, dropping some. The sample lists about 70,000 clones, 91% occurring once. Sequencing was carried out using peripheral blood. The receptors here all came from a human donor in a cohort sampled during active COVID-19.

The chain joins TRBV9 to TRBJ2-6; D possibly corresponds to TRBD1 (5 bases). The V end was cut by 4 bases, the J end by 0 bases, with 11 bases between. CDR3 length equals 16 residues. Germline CDR1 and CDR2: SGDLS and YYNGEE. The CDR3 protein is CASSTRQNSGANVLTF. Here the CDR3 DNA reads TGTGCCAGCAGCACCCGACAGAACTCTGGGGCCAACGTCCTGACTTTC.

This rearrangement joins TRBV19 to TRBJ2-7; 8 bases are a match to TRBD2. Germline CDR1 LNHDA, CDR2 SQIVND (reference sequence). This CDR3 is 15 amino acids long. J was trimmed by 2 bases and V by 8 bases; bases with no gene match: 11. This CDR3 reads CASGIAGGSAYEQYF. The CDR3 bases are TGTGCCAGTGGGATTGCGGGGGGCTCCGCCTACGAGCAGTACTTC.

The chain joins TRBV6-1 to TRBJ2-7; no firm D call. The CDR3 has 14 residues. Germline CDR1 reads MNHNS; CDR2 reads SASEGT. V lost 1 base, J lost 2 bases, and 9 bases lay in between. The CDR3: CASSEVLAAYEQYF. CDR3 DNA: TGTGCCAGCAGTGAAGTGTTAGCTGCCTACGAGCAGTACTTC.

The V gene is TRBV10-3, the J gene TRBJ1-1; perhaps TRBD1 as D (6 bases). The CDR3 has 15 residues. With 0 bases removed from V and 7 bases from J, the gap between germline ends came to 15 bases. The germline CDR1 and CDR2 sequences are ENHRY and SYGVKD. The CDR3 DNA follows: TGTGCCATCAGTGAGTCGATTAGGGGGAAGGGTGAAGCTTTCTTT. Translation: CAISESIRGKGEAFF.

This clone was found once. The DNA for the CDR3 is TGTGCCAGTAGTATGGACAGGGTTATCGCAACTAATGAAAAACTGTTTTTT. Residues: CASSMDRVIATNEKLFF. This chain joins TRBV19 and TRBJ1-4, with TRBD1 identical over 8 bases. The CDR3 contains 17 residues. CDR1 is LNHDA and CDR2 is SQIVND in the germline V gene (reference sequence). The junction had 6 bases not matched to a gene; V was cut back by 3 bases and J by 0 bases.

This chain links TRBV11-2 with TRBJ1-2, with 8 bases lining up with TRBD1. CDR3 length equals 17 residues. J lost 2 bases, V lost 5 bases, and 13 bases had no gene match. The germline CDR1 and CDR2 sequences are SGHAT and FQNNGV. The CDR3 nucleotides read TGTGCCAGCAGCGCCGACAGGGGCCCCACCACCAACTATGGCTACACCTTC. Protein product: CASSADRGPTTNYGYTF.

The J gene is TRBJ1-1, the V gene TRBV11-2; 7 nucleotides line up with TRBD1. V shed 5 bases and J 6 bases; nucleotides not matched to a gene: 6. The CDR3 has 13 residues. Germline CDR1 and CDR2: SGHAT and FQNNGV. The chain's CDR3 is CASSPGGSPEAFF. CDR3 sequence (DNA): TGTGCCAGCAGCCCAGGGGGGTCGCCTGAAGCTTTCTTT.

V gene TRBV10-3 combines with J gene TRBJ2-7; D is possibly TRBD1 (6 bases). CDR1 and CDR2 from the germline V gene are ENHRY and SYGVKD. The CDR3 is made up of 14 amino acids. The ends were cut back, 6 bases at V and 2 bases at J, with 14 bases in the middle. CDR3 sequence reads: CAISEDSRPYEQYF. The CDR3 DNA follows: TGTGCCATCAGCGAGGACAGTCGACCCTACGAGCAGTACTTC.

V is TRBV27 and J is TRBJ2-7; 7 bases agree with TRBD1. This CDR3 has 15 residues. Looked up from germline, CDR1 is MNHEY and CDR2 is SMNVEV (reference sequence). Trimming cost V 3 bases and J 4 bases; bases outside gene matches: 9. Here the CDR3 DNA reads TGTGCCAGCAGTTTCCCGGGACAGCGCCTATACGAGCAGTACTTC. Translating gives CASSFPGQRLYEQYF.

This clone turned up a few times. This chain joins TRBV27 and TRBJ1-1; TRBD1 aligns across 9 bases. After removal of 2 bases from V and 10 bases from J, the junction contained 11 bases not matched to a gene. CDR3 length: 15 residues. CDR1 MNHEY and CDR2 SMNVEV come from the germline V gene (reference sequence). CDR3 nucleotide sequence: TGTGCCAGCAGTTTAGGGGGGACAGGGAGTGTGACAGCTTTCTTT. Amino acid sequence: CASSLGGTGSVTAFF.

The J gene is TRBJ2-3, the V gene TRBV4-2; no reliable D call. CDR1 LGHNA and CDR2 YNFKEQ come from the germline V gene. V gave up 0 bases and J gave up 0 bases, with 7 bases separating them. The CDR3 has 15 residues. CDR3 DNA sequence: TGTGCCAGCAGCCAAGACACAGTTAGCACAGATACGCAGTATTTT. Its protein is CASSQDTVSTDTQYF.

The chain couples TRBV12-1 to TRBJ2-1; the table's D call TRBD2 went unverified against the DNA. TRBV12-1 is described as a pseudogene. The CDR3 spans 15 residues. Here the CDR3 reads CASVCEGGAIDEQFF. In DNA, the CDR3 is TGTGCCAGCGTCTGTGAGGGGGGGGCAATAGATGAGCAGTTCTTC.

The chain combines TRBV9 with TRBJ1-2, with 7 nucleotides matching TRBD1. Trimming took 3 bases from V and 8 from J; bases not matched to a gene: 10. Germline V gene data show CDR1 as SGDLS and CDR2 as YYNGEE. The CDR3 spans 14 residues. CDR3 DNA: TGTGCCAGCAGCGACCGGGATCAGGGGGTAGGCTACACCTTC. It codes for CASSDRDQGVGYTF.

V and J are TRBV7-6 and TRBJ2-7; TRBD2 matches 10 bases. The CDR3 extends over 16 amino acids. Germline V gene sequence: CDR1 SGHVS, CDR2 FNYEAQ. Losses at the gene ends were 5 bases for V and 0 bases for J; bases not matched to a gene: 7. The CDR3 DNA follows: TGTGCCAGCAGCCAGTTTAGCGGGGGGAGCTCCTACGAGCAGTACTTC. It specifies CASSQFSGGSSYEQYF.

This clone was observed a single time. The chain couples TRBV7-9 to TRBJ1-2; D unresolved. Germline loops: CDR1 SEHNR, CDR2 FQNEAQ (reference sequence). CDR3 length: 16 residues. V gave up 1 base and J gave up 2 bases, with 14 bases separating them. The CDR3 region has the DNA TGTGCCAGCAGCTTAGTGGTGGAGGCGCCGAACTATGGCTACACCTTC. As protein: CASSLVVEAPNYGYTF.

The chain couples TRBV11-2 to TRBJ2-7; TRBD1 matches at 8 bases. After removal of 3 bases from V and 4 bases from J, the junction contained 5 bases not matched to a gene. This CDR3 is built from 14 residues. Germline V gene sequence: CDR1 SGHAT, CDR2 FQNNGV. CDR3 in amino acids: CASSFDRGAYEQYF. The CDR3 DNA is TGTGCCAGCAGCTTCGACAGGGGAGCATACGAGCAGTACTTC. Full variable domain (outside the CDR3, taken from reference TRBV11-2 and TRBJ2-7): EAGVAQSPRYKIIEKRQSVAFWCNPISGHATLYWYQQILGQGPKLLIQFQNNGVVDDSQLPKDRFSAERLKGVDSTLKIQPAKLEDSAVYLCASSFDRGAYEQYFGPGTRLTVT.

J is TRBJ1-1 and V is TRBV6-4; D ambiguous. CDR3 size: 14 residues. V lost 4 bases and J lost 1, with 10 bases in between. Per germline, CDR1 MRHNA and CDR2 SNTAGT. CDR3 DNA: TGTGCCAGCAGTGGTCGACTGAAGAACACTGAAGCTTTCTTT. The encoded protein is CASSGRLKNTEAFF.

The chain links TRBV29-1 to TRBJ1-2; 7 nucleotides align to TRBD1. V lost 4 bases, J lost 8 bases, and 4 bases stayed unmatched. The CDR3 spans 11 residues. From germline, CDR1 is SQVTM and CDR2 ANQGSEA. The CDR3 protein is CSVAGQTGYTF. The CDR3, as DNA: TGCAGCGTTGCGGGACAGACAGGCTACACCTTC.

CDR3: CASSLTGGDEQYF. DNA of the CDR3: TGTGCCAGCAGCTTAACAGGGGGAGATGAGCAGTACTTC. The rearrangement uses TRBV11-2 and TRBJ2-7, with 8 positions matching TRBD1. After removal of 2 bases from V and 7 bases from J, the junction contained 4 bases not matched to a gene. The CDR3 loop spans 13 amino acids. Per the germline V gene, CDR1 is SGHAT and CDR2 is FQNNGV.